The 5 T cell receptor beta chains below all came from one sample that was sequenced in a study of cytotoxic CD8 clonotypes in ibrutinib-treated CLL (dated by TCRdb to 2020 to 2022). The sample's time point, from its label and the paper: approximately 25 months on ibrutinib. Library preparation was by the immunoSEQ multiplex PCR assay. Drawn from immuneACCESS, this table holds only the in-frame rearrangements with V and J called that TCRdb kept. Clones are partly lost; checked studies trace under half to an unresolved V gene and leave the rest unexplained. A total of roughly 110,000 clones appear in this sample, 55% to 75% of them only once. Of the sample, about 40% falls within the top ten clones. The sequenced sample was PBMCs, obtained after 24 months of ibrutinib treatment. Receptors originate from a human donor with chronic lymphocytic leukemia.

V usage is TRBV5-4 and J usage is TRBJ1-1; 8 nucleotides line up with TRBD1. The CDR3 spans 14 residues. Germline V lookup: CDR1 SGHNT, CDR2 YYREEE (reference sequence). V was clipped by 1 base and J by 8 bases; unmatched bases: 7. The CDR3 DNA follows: TGTGCCAGCAGCTTGATGGCAGGGGGCGTAGAAGCTTTCTTT. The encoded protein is CASSLMAGGVEAFF.

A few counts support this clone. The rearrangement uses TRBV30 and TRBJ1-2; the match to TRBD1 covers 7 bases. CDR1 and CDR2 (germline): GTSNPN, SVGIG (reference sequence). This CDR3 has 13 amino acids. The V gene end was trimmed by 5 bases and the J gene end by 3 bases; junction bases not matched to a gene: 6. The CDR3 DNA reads TGTGCCTGGGTCCGAGGGGGCGACTATGGCTACACCTTC. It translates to CAWVRGGDYGYTF.

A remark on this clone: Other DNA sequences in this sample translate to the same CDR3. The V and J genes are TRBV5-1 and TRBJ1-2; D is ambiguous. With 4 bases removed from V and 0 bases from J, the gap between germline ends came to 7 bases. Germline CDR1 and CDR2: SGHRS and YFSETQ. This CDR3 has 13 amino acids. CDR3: CASSDTTNYGYTF. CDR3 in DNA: TGCGCCAGCAGCGATACTACTAACTATGGCTACACCTTC. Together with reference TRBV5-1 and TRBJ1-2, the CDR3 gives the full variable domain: KAGVTQTPRYLIKTRGQQVTLSCSPISGHRSVSWYQQTPGQGLQFLFEYFSETQRNKGNFPGRFSGRQFSNSRSEMNVSTLELGDSALYLCASSDTTNYGYTFGSGTRLTVV.

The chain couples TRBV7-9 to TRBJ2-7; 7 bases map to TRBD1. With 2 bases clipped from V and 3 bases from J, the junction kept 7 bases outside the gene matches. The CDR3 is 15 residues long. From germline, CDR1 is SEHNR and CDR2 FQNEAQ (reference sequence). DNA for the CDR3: TGTGCCAGCAGCTTAATCCGGGACAGCCTCTACGAGCAGTACTTC. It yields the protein CASSLIRDSLYEQYF.

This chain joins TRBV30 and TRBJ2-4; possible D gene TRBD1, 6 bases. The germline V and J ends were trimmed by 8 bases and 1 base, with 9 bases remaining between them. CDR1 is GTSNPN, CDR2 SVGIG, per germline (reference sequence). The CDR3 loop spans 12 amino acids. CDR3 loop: CAATGAKNIQYF. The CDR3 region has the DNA TGTGCCGCTACAGGGGCCAAAAACATTCAGTACTTC. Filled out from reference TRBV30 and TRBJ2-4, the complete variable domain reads SQTIHQWPATLVQPVGSPLSLECTVEGTSNPNLYWYRQAAGRGLQLLFYSVGIGQISSEVPQNLSASRPQDRQFILSSKKLLLSDSGFYLCAATGAKNIQYFGAGTRLSVL.